Shown below are 18 T cell receptor beta chains from a single sample sequenced in a study of identical twins' blood T cells (dated by TCRdb to the early 2010s). Library creation used 5' RACE. Sequencing was carried out with an Illumina Genome Analyzer IIx. In TCRdb, the public reads were trimmed at Q25 with fastp and aligned with MiXCR, with productive beta chains retained. All rows with the same CDR3 protein become a single entry with the most common DNA and genes. The sample table lists 350,000 to 400,000 distinct CDR3 sequences, roughly 28% of them with a count of one. The biggest ten clones account for 6% to 7% of the sample. Sequences were obtained from PBMCs. The source of these receptors is a woman aged 18 to 55 in good health.

This clonotype appeared a few times. This chain joins TRBV7-9 and TRBJ1-6; D possibly corresponds to TRBD1 (5 bases). The CDR3 sequence is 16 residues long. V shed 0 bases and J shed 8 bases, with 14 bases lying between them. CDR1 and CDR2 from the germline V gene are SEHNR and FQNEAQ (reference sequence). In DNA form, the CDR3 reads TGTGCCAGCAGCTTAGCTGGCAGGGCCATACATTCACCCCTCCACTTT. Its protein product is CASSLAGRAIHSPLHF.

The rearrangement joins TRBV29-1 to TRBJ1-1; perhaps TRBD1 as D (5 bases). The V gene lost 6 bases and the J gene lost 6 bases, with 26 bases spanning the gap. Germline V CDR1 and CDR2: SQVTM, ANQGSEA. There are 16 residues in the CDR3. CDR3 in amino acids: CSVDLGAAKRNSEAFF. The DNA for the CDR3 is TGCAGCGTCGATCTTGGGGCAGCGAAACGAAACTCTGAAGCTTTCTTT.

The rearrangement links TRBV7-9 to TRBJ2-7; 11 bases match TRBD2. With V trimmed by 5 bases and J by 2 bases, 5 bases remained unmatched. Germline V gives CDR1 SEHNR, CDR2 FQNEAQ (reference sequence). The CDR3 sequence is 15 residues long. The CDR3 here is CASSRTSGPTYEQYF. CDR3 in DNA: TGTGCCAGCAGCCGGACTAGCGGGCCAACCTACGAGCAGTACTTC.

The rearrangement links TRBV7-9 to TRBJ1-2; D might be TRBD1 (5 bases). This CDR3 region has 12 residues. Germline V lookup: CDR1 SEHNR, CDR2 FQNEAQ (reference sequence). The V and J ends lost 5 bases and 7 bases respectively, with 11 bases between them. The CDR3 spells CASSVGTLGYTF. DNA of the CDR3: TGTGCCAGCAGCGTTGGGACTCTTGGCTACACCTTC.

The chain is built from TRBV29-1 and TRBJ2-1; no clear D. V dropped 4 bases and J dropped 3 bases, with 7 bases sitting between them. CDR1 is SQVTM, CDR2 ANQGSEA, per germline. This CDR3 is built from 12 residues. For the CDR3, the DNA is TGCAGCGTTGGGGTGTACTACAATGAGCAGTTCTTC. Translation gives CSVGVYYNEQFF.

This rearrangement joins TRBV7-2 to TRBJ2-3, with 11 bases fitting TRBD2. This CDR3 contains 15 residues. The ends lost 3 bases at V and 3 bases at J; junction bases unmatched: 2. Per the germline V gene, CDR1 is SGHTA and CDR2 is FQGNSA. The CDR3 loop is CASSFLAGGTDTQYF. In DNA, the CDR3 is TGTGCCAGCAGCTTTCTAGCGGGAGGAACAGATACGCAGTATTTT.

This clonotype has just a few counts. The chain has TRBV7-6 and TRBJ2-3, with TRBD1 identical over 7 bases. With 4 bases clipped from V and 2 bases from J, the junction kept 9 bases outside the gene matches. CDR3 length equals 16 residues. Per the germline V gene, CDR1 is SGHVS and CDR2 is FNYEAQ. The CDR3 DNA is TGTGCCAGCAGCTCTCAGAAGGGGGCACCCACAGATACGCAGTATTTT. Amino acid sequence: CASSSQKGAPTDTQYF.

Worth noting for this clonotype: It may be a read error: a sequence one base away is much more abundant. This chain links TRBV20-1 with TRBJ2-1; 10 positions match TRBD2. The CDR3 is 14 residues long. Germline values: CDR1 DFQATT, CDR2 SNEGSKA (reference sequence). CDR3 bases: TGCAGTGTTAGAGCGGGAGGGAACTTGGGTGAGCAGTTCTTC. This encodes CSVRAGGNLGEQFF.

This sequence joins TRBV20-1 and TRBJ1-2, with D uncertain. CDR1 and CDR2 from the germline V gene are DFQATT and SNEGSKA (reference sequence). V lost 3 bases and J 3 bases, leaving 11 bases between the germline ends. There are 13 residues in the CDR3. The chain's CDR3 is CSASEVRYYGYTF. As DNA, the CDR3 is TGCAGTGCTAGTGAGGTCAGATACTATGGCTACACCTTC.

Details on this clonotype: The conserved phenylalanine or tryptophan normally closing the CDR3 is absent here, so this likely arose from a read error. The chain uses TRBV12-5 and TRBJ2-7; 9 positions agree with TRBD2. With V trimmed by 0 bases and J by 3 bases, 6 bases remained unmatched. Germline CDR1 is LGHNT and CDR2 is FRNRAP. The CDR3 contains 16 residues. CDR3 in amino acids: CASGLVVETSGYEQYS. CDR3 DNA sequence: TGTGCTAGTGGTTTGGTAGTGGAGACTAGCGGCTACGAGCAGTACTCC.

Comments on this clonotype: A much larger clone sits a single nucleotide away, making a read error possible. This chain connects TRBV29-1 to TRBJ2-3; D is unresolved. CDR3 size: 12 residues. Germline assignment: CDR1 SQVTM and CDR2 ANQGSEA. CDR3 DNA sequence: TGCATCCTACGTGGGGGCACAGATACGCAGTATTTT. As protein: CILRGGTDTQYF.

The genes are TRBV18 and TRBJ2-7, with TRBD1 identical over 9 bases. The CDR3 is 15 amino acids. Germline CDR1 KGHSH, CDR2 LQKENI. The junction had 10 bases not matched to a gene; V was cut back by 3 bases and J by 7 bases. The CDR3 is CASSPPGTGLMEQYF. The CDR3 coding sequence is TGTGCCAGCTCACCTCCCGGGACAGGGTTAATGGAGCAGTACTTC.

The chain joins TRBV9 to TRBJ2-1; D may match TRBD1 or TRBD2 (6 bases each). CDR1 is SGDLS and CDR2 is YYNGEE in the germline V gene. The V gene lost 0 bases and the J gene lost 2 bases, with 9 bases spanning the gap. The CDR3 has 15 amino acids. CDR3 nucleotide sequence: TGTGCCAGCAGCGTAGCGGGGGCGCCCTACAATGAGCAGTTCTTC. The encoded protein is CASSVAGAPYNEQFF.

To note about this clonotype: The missing conserved phenylalanine or tryptophan at the end of this CDR3 makes a read error likely. J is TRBJ1-3 and V is TRBV20-1, with D unresolved. The CDR3 covers 13 residues. Germline values: CDR1 DFQATT, CDR2 SNEGSKA (reference sequence). V gave up 6 bases and J gave up 0 bases, with 9 bases separating them. The CDR3 DNA reads TGCAGTGCCCGCATGCCCTCTGGAAACACCATATATTCT. Encoded protein: CSARMPSGNTIYS.

V and J are TRBV19 and TRBJ2-2; no reliable D call. Germline CDR1 is LNHDA and CDR2 is SQIVND (reference sequence). The CDR3 loop spans 14 amino acids. The germline V and J ends were trimmed by 5 bases and 6 bases, with 13 bases remaining between them. The CDR3 coding sequence is TGTGCCAGTAGTCTCAGACCTAACCCCGGGGAGCTGTTTTTT. Translating it yields CASSLRPNPGELFF.

This clonotype was seen more than once but under ten times. The rearrangement joins TRBV20-1 to TRBJ1-2, with TRBD1 matching over 7 bases. Trimming removed 6 bases from V and 5 bases from J; junction bases left unmatched: 9. This CDR3 region has 13 residues. The germline V gene has CDR1 DFQATT and CDR2 SNEGSKA (reference sequence). This CDR3 is CSALRQGWYGYTF. The CDR3 DNA is TGCAGTGCGTTAAGACAGGGCTGGTATGGCTACACCTTC.

The genes are TRBV3-1 and TRBJ2-5; the D call may be TRBD1 or TRBD2 (5 bases each). The CDR3 has 15 amino acids. Germline V gene lookup returns CDR1 LGHDT and CDR2 YNNKEL (reference sequence). Deletions cut 7 bases from V and 4 bases from J, with 19 bases between. The CDR3, as DNA: TGTGCCAGCAATAGGAGAGGTTCAGGGAGAGAGACCCAGTACTTC. This sequence encodes CASNRRGSGRETQYF.

This clonotype has just a few counts. The chain employs TRBV7-2 and TRBJ2-3; the D gene is possibly TRBD2 (6 bases). Germline assignment: CDR1 SGHTA and CDR2 FQGNSA. The CDR3 has 15 residues. V lost 5 bases and J 3 bases, leaving 15 bases between the germline ends. The CDR3, as DNA: TGTGCCAGCAGCGGGGTTACGACTAGTACAGATACGCAGTATTTT. It codes for CASSGVTTSTDTQYF.